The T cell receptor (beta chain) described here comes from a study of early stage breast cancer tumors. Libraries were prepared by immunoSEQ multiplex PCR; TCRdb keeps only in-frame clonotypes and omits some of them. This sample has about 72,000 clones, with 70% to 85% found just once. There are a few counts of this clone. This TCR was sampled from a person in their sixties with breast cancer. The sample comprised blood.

CDR3 amino acids: CASSQDPSGADEQFF. For the CDR3, the DNA is TGTGCCAGCAGCCAAGATCCTAGCGGGGCGGATGAGCAGTTCTTC. The rearrangement links TRBV4-2 to TRBJ2-1, with 9 nucleotides matching TRBD2. CDR1 is LGHNA, CDR2 YNFKEQ, per germline. V lost 0 bases, J lost 8 bases, and 5 bases stayed unmatched. The CDR3 length is 15 residues.